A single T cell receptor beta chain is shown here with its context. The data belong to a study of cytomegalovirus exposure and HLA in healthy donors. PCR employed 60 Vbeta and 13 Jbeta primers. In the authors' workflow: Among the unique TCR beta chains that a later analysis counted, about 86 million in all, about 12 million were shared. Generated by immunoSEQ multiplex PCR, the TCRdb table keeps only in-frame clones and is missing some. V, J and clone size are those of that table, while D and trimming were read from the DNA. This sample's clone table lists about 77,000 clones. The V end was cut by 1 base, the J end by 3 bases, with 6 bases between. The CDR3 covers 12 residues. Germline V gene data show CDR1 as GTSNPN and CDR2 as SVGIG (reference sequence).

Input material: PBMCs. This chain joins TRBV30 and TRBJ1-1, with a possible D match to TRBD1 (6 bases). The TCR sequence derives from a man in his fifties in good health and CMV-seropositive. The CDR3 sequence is CAWSGQDTEAFF. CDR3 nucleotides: TGTGCCTGGAGTGGACAGGACACTGAAGCTTTCTTT.